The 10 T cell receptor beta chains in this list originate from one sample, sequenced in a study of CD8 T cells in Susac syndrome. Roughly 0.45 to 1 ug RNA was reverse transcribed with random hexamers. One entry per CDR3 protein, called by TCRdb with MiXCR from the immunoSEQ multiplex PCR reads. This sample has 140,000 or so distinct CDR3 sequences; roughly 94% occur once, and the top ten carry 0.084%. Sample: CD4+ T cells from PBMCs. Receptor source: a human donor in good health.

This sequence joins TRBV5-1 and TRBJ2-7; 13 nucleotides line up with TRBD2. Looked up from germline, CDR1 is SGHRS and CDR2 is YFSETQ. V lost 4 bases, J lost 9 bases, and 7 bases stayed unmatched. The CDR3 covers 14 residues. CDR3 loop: CASSQGTSGTGQYF. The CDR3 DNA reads TGCGCCAGCAGCCAAGGGACTAGCGGGACCGGGCAGTACTTC.

CDR3 sequence (DNA): TGCAGGGTCGAGGGAACCCGGGTCGAGCAGTACTTC. It specifies CRVEGTRVEQYF. The V and J genes are TRBV20-1 and TRBJ2-7, with D tentatively TRBD2 (5 bases). The germline gives CDR1 DFQATT, CDR2 SNEGSKA (reference sequence). The CDR3 totals 12 residues.

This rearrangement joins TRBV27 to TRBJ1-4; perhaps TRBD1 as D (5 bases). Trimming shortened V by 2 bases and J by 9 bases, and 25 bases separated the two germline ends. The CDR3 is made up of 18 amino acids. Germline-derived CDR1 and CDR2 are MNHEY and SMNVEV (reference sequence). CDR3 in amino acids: CASSLVTEGQRGDKKLFF. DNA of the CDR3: TGTGCCAGCAGTTTAGTGACAGAGGGCCAGCGGGGTGACAAAAAACTGTTTTTT.

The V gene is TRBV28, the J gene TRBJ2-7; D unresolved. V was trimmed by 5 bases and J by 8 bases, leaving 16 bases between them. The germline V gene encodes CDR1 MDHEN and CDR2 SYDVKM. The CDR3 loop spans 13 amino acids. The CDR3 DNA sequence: TGTGCCAGCAGTCCAGAGGCCCCTATGAAGCAGTACTTC. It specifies CASSPEAPMKQYF. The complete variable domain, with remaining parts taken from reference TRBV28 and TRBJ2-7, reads DVKVTQSSRYLVKRTGEKVFLECVQDMDHENMFWYRQDPGLGLRLIYFSYDVKMKEKGDIPEGYSVSREKKERFSLILESASTNQTSMYLCASSPEAPMKQYFGPGTRLTVT.

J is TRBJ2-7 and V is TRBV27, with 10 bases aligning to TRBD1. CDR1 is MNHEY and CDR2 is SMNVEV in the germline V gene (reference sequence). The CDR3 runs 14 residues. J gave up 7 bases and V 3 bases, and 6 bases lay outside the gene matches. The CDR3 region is CASSFRDRGEEQYF. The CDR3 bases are TGTGCCAGCAGTTTCCGGGACAGGGGAGAAGAGCAGTACTTC.

In nucleotides, the CDR3 is TGTGCCTGGAGTGGGACAGGTGTAAACATTCAGTACTTC. Amino acids: CAWSGTGVNIQYF. V gene TRBV30 combines with J gene TRBJ2-4; 7 nucleotides agree with TRBD1. V gave up 1 base and J gave up 6 bases; unmatched junction bases: 3. Germline-derived CDR1 and CDR2 are GTSNPN and SVGIG (reference sequence). CDR3 length: 13 amino acids.

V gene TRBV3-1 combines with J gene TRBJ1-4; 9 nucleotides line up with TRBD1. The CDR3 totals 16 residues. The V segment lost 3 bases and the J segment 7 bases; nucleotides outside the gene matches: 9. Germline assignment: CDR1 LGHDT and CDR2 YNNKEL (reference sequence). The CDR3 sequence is CASSQASGTGIEKLFF. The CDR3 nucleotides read TGTGCCAGCAGCCAGGCATCCGGGACAGGGATTGAAAAACTGTTTTTT.

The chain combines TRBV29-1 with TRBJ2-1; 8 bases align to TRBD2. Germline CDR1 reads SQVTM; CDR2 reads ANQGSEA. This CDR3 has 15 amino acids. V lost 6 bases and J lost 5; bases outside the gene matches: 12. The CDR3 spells CSVKVAGGPHNEQFF. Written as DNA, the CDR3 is TGCAGCGTCAAGGTGGCGGGAGGTCCTCACAATGAGCAGTTCTTC.

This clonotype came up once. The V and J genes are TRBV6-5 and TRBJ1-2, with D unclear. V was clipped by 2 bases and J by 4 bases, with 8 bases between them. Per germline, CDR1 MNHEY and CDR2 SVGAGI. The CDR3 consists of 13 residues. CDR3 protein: CASSYRPAYGYTF. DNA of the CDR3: TGTGCCAGCAGTTACAGGCCAGCCTATGGCTACACCTTC.

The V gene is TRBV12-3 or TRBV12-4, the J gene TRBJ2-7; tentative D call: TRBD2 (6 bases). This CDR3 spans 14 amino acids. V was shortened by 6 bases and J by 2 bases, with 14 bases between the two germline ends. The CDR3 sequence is CASRAQGGAYEQYF. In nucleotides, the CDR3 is TGTGCCAGCAGAGCGCAAGGAGGGGCCTACGAGCAGTACTTC.